Ten or more counts support the clone carrying this T cell receptor beta chain. What it binds is not known. The data belong to a study of blood T cells in healthy people across ages. Study-level results: Measured against age, TCR beta diversity per million T cells decreased in a roughly linear manner.

The authors ran a second PCR of about 6 to 11 cycles using a sample-barcoded 5' primer and a J-beta primer mix. Samples each returned at least 3 million CDR3-containing paired-end reads. TCRdb processed the 5' RACE reads anew with MiXCR; each CDR3 protein has one entry. Of more than 800,000 distinct CDR3 sequences in the sample, around 30% were seen once. The CDR3 extends over 18 amino acids. From germline, CDR1 is DFQATT and CDR2 SNEGSKA (reference sequence). V dropped 6 bases and J dropped 5 bases, with 32 bases sitting between them. The chain employs TRBV20-1 and TRBJ2-7; weak D call: TRBD1 (9 bases). Material for sequencing was blood. The sequence derives from a woman aged 80 or over in good health. The CDR3 DNA is TGCAGTGCAAACACCGGGACAGGGATACTAGCGGTTTGGGACGAGCAGTACTTC. The encoded protein is CSANTGTGILAVWDEQYF.